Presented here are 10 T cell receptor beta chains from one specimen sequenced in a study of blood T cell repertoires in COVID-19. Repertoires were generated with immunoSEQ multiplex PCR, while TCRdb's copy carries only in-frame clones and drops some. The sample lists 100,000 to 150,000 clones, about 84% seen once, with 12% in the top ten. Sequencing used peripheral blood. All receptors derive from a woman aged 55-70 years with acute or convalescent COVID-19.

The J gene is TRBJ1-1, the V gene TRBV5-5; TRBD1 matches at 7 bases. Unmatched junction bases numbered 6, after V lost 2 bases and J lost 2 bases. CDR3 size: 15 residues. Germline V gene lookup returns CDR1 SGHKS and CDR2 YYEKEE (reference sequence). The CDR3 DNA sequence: TGTGCCAGCAGCTTATATGAGGGGGCCAACACTGAAGCTTTCTTT. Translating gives CASSLYEGANTEAFF.

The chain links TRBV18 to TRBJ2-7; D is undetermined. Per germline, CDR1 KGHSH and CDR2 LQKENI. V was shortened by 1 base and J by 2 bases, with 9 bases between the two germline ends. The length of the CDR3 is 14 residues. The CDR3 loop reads CASSPRPGTYEQYF. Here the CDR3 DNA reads TGTGCCAGCTCACCACGGCCGGGTACCTACGAGCAGTACTTC.

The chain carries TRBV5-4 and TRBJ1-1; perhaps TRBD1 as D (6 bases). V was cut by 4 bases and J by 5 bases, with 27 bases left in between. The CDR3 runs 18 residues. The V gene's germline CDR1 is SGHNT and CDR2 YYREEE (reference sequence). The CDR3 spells CASSRKPASGGLGTEAFF. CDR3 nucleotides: TGTGCCAGCAGCCGTAAACCCGCTAGCGGGGGCTTGGGGACTGAAGCTTTCTTT.

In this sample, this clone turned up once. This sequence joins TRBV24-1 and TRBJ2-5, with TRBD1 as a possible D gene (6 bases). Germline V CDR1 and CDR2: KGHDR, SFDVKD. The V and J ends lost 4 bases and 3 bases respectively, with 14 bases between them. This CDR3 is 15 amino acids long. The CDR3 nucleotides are TGTGCCACCAGTGACCCGCAGGGGAATGAAGAGACCCAGTACTTC. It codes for CATSDPQGNEETQYF.

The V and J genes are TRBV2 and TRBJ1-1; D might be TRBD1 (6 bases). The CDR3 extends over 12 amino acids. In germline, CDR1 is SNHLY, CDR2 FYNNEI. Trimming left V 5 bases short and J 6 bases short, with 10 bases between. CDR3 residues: CASSPGQPEAFF. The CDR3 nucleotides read TGTGCCAGCAGTCCTGGACAGCCTGAAGCTTTCTTT. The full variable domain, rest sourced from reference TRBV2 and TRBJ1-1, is EPEVTQTPSHQVTQMGQEVILRCVPISNHLYFYWYRQILGQKVEFLVSFYNNEISEKSEIFDDQFSVERPDGSNFTLKIRSTKLEDSAMYFCASSPGQPEAFFGQGTRLTVV.

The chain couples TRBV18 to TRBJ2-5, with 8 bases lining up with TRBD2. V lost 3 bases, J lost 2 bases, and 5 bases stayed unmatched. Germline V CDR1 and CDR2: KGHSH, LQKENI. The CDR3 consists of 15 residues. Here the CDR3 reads CASSPFTSGQETQYF. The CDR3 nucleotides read TGTGCCAGCTCACCTTTTACTAGCGGACAAGAGACCCAGTACTTC. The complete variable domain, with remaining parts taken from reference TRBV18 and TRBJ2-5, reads NAGVMQNPRHLVRRRGQEARLRCSPMKGHSHVYWYRQLPEEGLKFMVYLQKENIIDESGMPKERFSAEFPKEGPSILRIQQVVRGDSAAYFCASSPFTSGQETQYFGPGTRLLVL.

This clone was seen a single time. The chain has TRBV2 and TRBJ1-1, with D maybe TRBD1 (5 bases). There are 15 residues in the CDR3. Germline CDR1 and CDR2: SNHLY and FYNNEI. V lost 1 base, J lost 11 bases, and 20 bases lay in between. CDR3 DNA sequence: TGTGCCAGCAGTGAAGAGGGGCAGCCCCTGGTATTGGCTTTCTTT. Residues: CASSEEGQPLVLAFF.

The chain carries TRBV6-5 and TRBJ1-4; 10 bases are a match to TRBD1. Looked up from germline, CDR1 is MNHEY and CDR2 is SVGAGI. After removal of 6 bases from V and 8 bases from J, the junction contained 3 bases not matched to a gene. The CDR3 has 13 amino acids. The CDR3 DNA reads TGTGCCAGCAGGGACAGGGGGGGAGAAAAACTGTTTTTT. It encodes CASRDRGGEKLFF.

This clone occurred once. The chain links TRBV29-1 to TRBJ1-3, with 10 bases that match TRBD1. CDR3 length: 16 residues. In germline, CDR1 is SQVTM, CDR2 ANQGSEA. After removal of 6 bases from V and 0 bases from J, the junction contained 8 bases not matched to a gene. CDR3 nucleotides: TGCAGCGTGCAAAAGGGACAGGGGAGCTCTGGAAACACCATATATTTT. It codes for CSVQKGQGSSGNTIYF.

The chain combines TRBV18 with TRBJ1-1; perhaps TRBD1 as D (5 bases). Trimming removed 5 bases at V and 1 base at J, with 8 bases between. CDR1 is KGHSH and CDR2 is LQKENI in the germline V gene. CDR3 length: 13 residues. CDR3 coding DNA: TGTGCCAGCTCAGCCGGACAGAACACTGAAGCTTTCTTT. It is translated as CASSAGQNTEAFF.